This is a list of T cell receptor beta chains from one sample in a study of blood T cells in healthy people across ages. A single record per CDR3 protein comes from TCRdb applying MiXCR to the 5' RACE reads. Counted here are some 1.5 million distinct CDR3 sequences, about 42% occurring once; the ten biggest clones make up 4%. The sample taken for sequencing was blood. The receptor set was obtained from a woman aged 18-29 years in good health. The CDR3 runs from the conserved cysteine through the conserved F or W. D genes are given only for firm matches. Rows may omit the clone size; those that give it use once, few, many or a size class.

D gene	V gene	clone size	J gene	CDR3 DNA	CDR3 protein
TRBD2	TRBV27	few	TRBJ2-1	TGTGCCAGCAGTTTACTAACTAGCGGGGGGGTCTACAATGAGCAGTTCTTC	CASSLLTSGGVYNEQFF
.	TRBV20-1	many	TRBJ2-7	TGCAGTGCTAGCCCGGGGCGCTACGAGCAGTACTTC	CSASPGRYEQYF
TRBD1	TRBV7-9	.	TRBJ2-7	TGTGCCAGCAGCTTTTCGGGACAGGGGTCCTACGAGCAGTACTTC	CASSFSGQGSYEQYF
.	TRBV5-1	.	TRBJ2-7	TGCGCCAGCAGCTCCCGGGCCGGAAGGGACGAGCAGTACTTC	CASSSRAGRDEQYF
.	TRBV20-1	.	TRBJ1-1	TGCAGTGCTGGTGGGGAGTTGAACACTGAAGCTTTCTTT	CSAGGELNTEAFF
.	TRBV7-2	.	TRBJ1-6	TGTGCCAGCAGCTTAGCTTCGACAGAACCAAATTCACCCCTCCACTTT	CASSLASTEPNSPLHF
TRBD2	TRBV5-1	.	TRBJ2-7	TGCGCCAGCCAGATACTAGCGGCTTCCTACAATGAGCAGTACTTC	CASQILAASYNEQYF
.	TRBV10-3	.	TRBJ2-3	TGTGCCATCAGACCGGACAGTCCAGATACGCAGTATTTT	CAIRPDSPDTQYF
.	TRBV5-1	few	TRBJ1-2	TGCGCCAGCAGCTTGGTGTCCGGGGGCTACTATGGCTACACCTTC	CASSLVSGGYYGYTF
TRBD1	TRBV29-1	few	TRBJ1-4	TGCAGCGCAACACAGGGGGGAGAAAAACTGTTTTTT	CSATQGGEKLFF
.	TRBV29-1	few	TRBJ1-4	TGCAGCGTTGGCAGGGCGCAGGAAAAACTGTTTTTT	CSVGRAQEKLFF
TRBD1	TRBV7-2	.	TRBJ2-5	TGTGCCAGCAGCCGATTGACAGGGCGTCAAGAGACCCAGTACTTC	CASSRLTGRQETQYF